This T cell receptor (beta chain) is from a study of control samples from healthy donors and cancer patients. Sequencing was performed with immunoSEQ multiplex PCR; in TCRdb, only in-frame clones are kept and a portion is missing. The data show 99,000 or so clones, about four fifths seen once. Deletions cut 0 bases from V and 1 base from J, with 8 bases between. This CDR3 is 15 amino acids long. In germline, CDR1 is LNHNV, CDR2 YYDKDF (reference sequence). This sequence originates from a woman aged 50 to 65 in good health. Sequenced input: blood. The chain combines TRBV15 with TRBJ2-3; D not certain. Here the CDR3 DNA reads TGTGCCACCAGCAGAGATCTAATAGGCACAGATACGCAGTATTTT. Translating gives CATSRDLIGTDTQYF.